The 32 T cell receptor beta chains given below trace back to one sample, sequenced in a study of CD4 T cells in relation to SARS-CoV-2 and coronaviruses. The antigens for these receptors are not known. Only in-frame clones appear in the TCRdb table, and some are missing; sequencing was by immunoSEQ multiplex PCR. The sample yields 35,000 to 40,000 clones, more than 60% seen once. The sequencing input was memory CD4+ T cells from PBMCs, cultured in vitro. The receptors stem from an adult with COVID-19.

This clone was seen a handful of times. The rearrangement links TRBV14 to TRBJ2-7; unclear D gene. The CDR3 spans 13 residues. Germline assignment: CDR1 SGHDN and CDR2 FVKESK. Trimming pared 1 base from V and 2 bases from J, leaving 6 bases between. The CDR3: CASSQVGTYEQYF. DNA for the CDR3: TGTGCCAGCAGCCAAGTCGGAACCTACGAGCAGTACTTC. Complete variable domain (other parts from reference TRBV14 and TRBJ2-7): EAGVTQFPSHSVIEKGQTVTLRCDPISGHDNLYWYRRVMGKEIKFLLHFVKESKQDESGMPNNRFLAERTGGTYSTLKVQPAELEDSGVYFCASSQVGTYEQYFGPGTRLTVT.

The gene calls are TRBV7-9 and TRBJ1-1; 7 bases fit TRBD1. CDR1 is SEHNR, CDR2 FQNEAQ, per germline (reference sequence). The CDR3 covers 12 residues. After removal of 5 bases from V and 9 bases from J, the junction contained 6 bases not matched to a gene. CDR3 amino acids: CASSPGGDKAFF. The DNA for the CDR3 is TGTGCCAGCAGCCCAGGGGGAGACAAAGCTTTCTTT.

The chain carries TRBV7-8 and TRBJ2-7; D is undetermined. Between the trimmed V and J ends, which lost 5 bases and 2 bases, there was a span of 13 bases. Germline CDR1 reads SGHVS; CDR2 reads FQNEAQ. The CDR3 consists of 14 residues. The DNA of the CDR3 is TGTGCCAGCAGCCCCCCGGGCCTGGCCTACGAGCAGTACTTC. Translation gives CASSPPGLAYEQYF.

This clone was detected only a few times. The rearrangement uses TRBV7-9 and TRBJ2-5, with 10 bases identical to TRBD2. Germline V lookup: CDR1 SEHNR, CDR2 FQNEAQ (reference sequence). Trimming at V came to 2 bases and at J to 2 bases, leaving 8 bases not matched to a gene. This CDR3 has 17 amino acids. The CDR3 DNA follows: TGTGCCAGCAGCTTATTGGCTAGCGGGAGACTTCAAGAGACCCAGTACTTC. It is translated as CASSLLASGRLQETQYF. The complete variable domain, with remaining parts taken from reference TRBV7-9 and TRBJ2-5, reads DTGVSQNPRHKITKRGQNVTFRCDPISEHNRLYWYRQTLGQGPEFLTYFQNEAQLEKSRLLSDRFSAERPKGSFSTLEIQRTEQGDSAMYLCASSLLASGRLQETQYFGPGTRLLVL.

The rearrangement uses TRBV7-2 and TRBJ2-2; D is unresolved. The CDR3 loop spans 14 amino acids. Trimming removed 5 bases at V and 6 bases at J, with 13 bases between. From germline, CDR1 is SGHTA and CDR2 FQGNSA. In DNA, the CDR3 is TGTGCCAGCAGCCCCCGGGCCTTACCCGGGGAGCTGTTTTTT. As protein: CASSPRALPGELFF.

V is TRBV19 and J is TRBJ1-4; D is possibly TRBD1 (5 bases). Trimming removed 5 bases at V and 7 bases at J, with 14 bases between. Germline CDR1 reads LNHDA; CDR2 reads SQIVND (reference sequence). The CDR3 is made up of 14 amino acids. CDR3 sequence reads: CASSLSTGTEKLFF. For the CDR3, the DNA is TGTGCCAGTAGTCTAAGCACCGGGACTGAAAAACTGTTTTTT.

The chain combines TRBV12-3 or TRBV12-4 with TRBJ1-2; D is uncertain. The V end lost 3 bases, the J end lost 8 bases, and 10 bases lay between the germline ends. The CDR3 length is 12 residues. In DNA, the CDR3 is TGTGCCAGCAGTTTTTTCAAGTTGGGCTACACCTTC. It specifies CASSFFKLGYTF.

The CDR3 is CAGGSDSPYRGRQETQYF. The CDR3 DNA follows: TGTGCCGGGGGGAGTGACAGCCCATATAGGGGACGCCAAGAGACCCAGTACTTC. V and J are TRBV28 and TRBJ2-5; weak D call: TRBD2 (6 bases). The CDR3 is 18 amino acids. Germline V gene data show CDR1 as MDHEN and CDR2 as SYDVKM. Trimming stripped 11 bases from V and 1 base from J, with 29 bases between.

The gene calls are TRBV2 and TRBJ2-3; D is undetermined. Trimming stripped 7 bases from V and 0 bases from J, with 17 bases between. CDR3 length equals 16 residues. Germline CDR1 SNHLY, CDR2 FYNNEI. CDR3 nucleotide sequence: TGTGCCAGCAAGGGTTTAGGAGTTGGGAGCACAGATACGCAGTATTTT. Translated, it gives CASKGLGVGSTDTQYF.

This chain uses TRBV4-1 with TRBJ1-2; TRBD1 aligns across 7 bases. Germline CDR1 reads MGHRA; CDR2 reads YSYEKL. The V and J ends lost 0 bases and 5 bases, in that order; junction bases with no gene match: 3. CDR3 length: 14 residues. CDR3 loop: CASSQDYRGYGYTF. The CDR3 DNA is TGCGCCAGCAGCCAAGATTACAGGGGATATGGCTACACCTTC.

This sequence joins TRBV19 and TRBJ1-1; unclear D gene. The CDR3 loop spans 12 amino acids. The V end was cut by 5 bases, the J end by 4 bases, with 8 bases between. Germline values: CDR1 LNHDA, CDR2 SQIVND (reference sequence). The CDR3 DNA reads TGTGCCAGTAGTGGCCGGGGCACTGAAGCTTTCTTT. Translating it yields CASSGRGTEAFF.

This clone was recorded at least ten times. The CDR3 protein is CASSEDRNYGYTF. In nucleotides, the CDR3 is TGTGCCAGCTCAGAGGACAGAAACTATGGCTACACCTTC. This chain links TRBV18 with TRBJ1-2, with D possibly TRBD1 on 6 matching bases. The CDR3 contains 13 residues. Trimming cost V 5 bases and J 2 bases, with 9 bases left between them. Looked up from germline, CDR1 is KGHSH and CDR2 is LQKENI.

V is TRBV9 and J is TRBJ2-1; 7 nucleotides agree with TRBD2. This CDR3 region has 16 residues. After removal of 3 bases from V and 0 bases from J, the junction contained 6 bases not matched to a gene. CDR1 is SGDLS, CDR2 YYNGEE, per germline. The CDR3: CASSDGREFSYNEQFF. The CDR3 DNA is TGTGCCAGCAGCGACGGGCGGGAGTTCTCCTACAATGAGCAGTTCTTC.

CDR3 sequence reads: CASSLGPGGRAFF. CDR3 coding DNA: TGCGCCAGCAGCTTGGGGCCAGGGGGCCGAGCTTTCTTT. V is TRBV5-1 and J is TRBJ1-1; 8 bases line up with TRBD1. CDR1 is SGHRS, CDR2 YFSETQ, per germline. V gave up 0 bases and J gave up 10 bases; unmatched junction bases: 5. The CDR3 totals 13 residues.

This clone was seen a few times. V is TRBV28 and J is TRBJ1-5; 7 bases agree with TRBD1. Germline V lookup: CDR1 MDHEN, CDR2 SYDVKM. J was trimmed by 4 bases and V by 3 bases; bases with no gene match: 3. The CDR3 consists of 14 residues. CDR3 bases: TGTGCCAGCAGTTTCTTACAGGGGAATCAGCCCCAGCATTTT. This sequence encodes CASSFLQGNQPQHF.

This clone has just a few counts. The J gene is TRBJ2-7, the V gene TRBV28; 9 nucleotides align to TRBD1. The germline V gene has CDR1 MDHEN and CDR2 SYDVKM. CDR3 length: 16 amino acids. Trimming took 2 bases from V and 3 from J; bases not matched to a gene: 8. This CDR3 reads CASSLGGTGRDYEQYF. Here the CDR3 DNA reads TGTGCCAGCAGTTTAGGTGGGACAGGGAGGGACTACGAGCAGTACTTC.

The chain couples TRBV29-1 to TRBJ2-3; possibly TRBD1 for D (5 bases). The germline V gene encodes CDR1 SQVTM and CDR2 ANQGSEA. V was pared by 3 bases and J by 2 bases, with 6 bases between. The CDR3 covers 12 residues. The CDR3 coding sequence is TGCAGCGTTGAGGACACCACAGATACGCAGTATTTT. Its translation: CSVEDTTDTQYF.

This clone turned up a few times. The J gene is TRBJ2-7, the V gene TRBV27; no clear D. This CDR3 region has 15 residues. Germline-derived CDR1 and CDR2 are MNHEY and SMNVEV (reference sequence). Trimming took 4 bases from V and 1 from J, leaving 14 bases between them. The CDR3 DNA follows: TGTGCCAGCAGTTCCCCCAGGAACCCGTCCTACGAGCAGTACTTC. It encodes CASSSPRNPSYEQYF.

V gene TRBV7-3 combines with J gene TRBJ2-2; TRBD2 matches 11 bases. V shed 3 bases, J shed 6 bases, and the junction held 6 bases outside the gene matches. This CDR3 is 16 amino acids long. Germline assignment: CDR1 SGHTA and CDR2 FQGTGA. The CDR3, as DNA: TGTGCCAGCAGCTTTAGCGGGGGGGATCTGGCCGGGGAGCTGTTTTTT. Translated, it gives CASSFSGGDLAGELFF.

The V call is TRBV19, the J call TRBJ2-1; possible D gene TRBD2, 5 bases. Looked up from germline, CDR1 is LNHDA and CDR2 is SQIVND (reference sequence). Trimming stripped 1 base from V and 8 bases from J, with 9 bases between. This CDR3 has 13 residues. The CDR3 sequence is CASSIGASHEQFF. The CDR3 bases are TGTGCCAGTAGTATAGGGGCTAGCCATGAGCAGTTCTTC.

The rearrangement joins TRBV3-1 (or the pseudogene TRBV3-2) to TRBJ1-5; D uncertain. Between the trimmed V and J ends, which lost 0 bases and 0 bases, there was a span of 24 bases. The CDR3 covers 21 residues. From germline, CDR1 is LGHDT and CDR2 YNNKEL (reference sequence). CDR3 region: CASSQERSEAFRLYSNQPQHF. For the CDR3, the DNA is TGTGCCAGCAGCCAAGAGCGATCGGAGGCCTTCAGACTTTATAGCAATCAGCCCCAGCATTTT.

This clone occurred a few times. The chain uses TRBV7-2 and TRBJ2-7, with D perhaps TRBD1 or TRBD2 (5 bases each). Germline V lookup: CDR1 SGHTA, CDR2 FQGNSA. Trimming shortened V by 6 bases and J by 9 bases, and 18 bases separated the two germline ends. The CDR3 runs 13 residues. CDR3: CASSSRGALGQYF. The CDR3 coding sequence is TGTGCCAGCAGTTCCCGAGGGGCTCTCGGGCAGTACTTC. Complete variable domain (other parts from reference TRBV7-2 and TRBJ2-7): GAGVSQSPSNKVTEKGKDVELRCDPISGHTALYWYRQSLGQGLEFLIYFQGNSAPDKSGLPSDRFSAERTGGSVSTLTIQRTQQEDSAVYLCASSSRGALGQYFGPGTRLTVT.

The chain couples TRBV19 to TRBJ2-2; 12 nucleotides align to TRBD2. The CDR3 extends over 16 amino acids. J was trimmed by 4 bases and V by 8 bases; bases with no gene match: 8. From germline, CDR1 is LNHDA and CDR2 SQIVND (reference sequence). In nucleotides, the CDR3 is TGTGCCAGTGAACGACTAGCGGGAGAGGTCACCGGGGAGCTGTTTTTT. Encoded protein: CASERLAGEVTGELFF.

V usage is TRBV5-1 and J usage is TRBJ2-3, with TRBD2 as a possible D gene (6 bases). The CDR3 is 15 residues long. Germline V gives CDR1 SGHRS, CDR2 YFSETQ. Trimming pared 4 bases from V and 4 bases from J, leaving 16 bases between. The DNA of the CDR3 is TGCGCCAGCAGCGGTGGCGGGATCGGCCCAGATACGCAGTATTTT. Protein product: CASSGGGIGPDTQYF.

V usage is TRBV7-6 and J usage is TRBJ2-7; D uncertain. Trimming pared 1 base from V and 1 base from J, leaving 14 bases between. Germline CDR1 is SGHVS and CDR2 is FNYEAQ. The CDR3 is made up of 16 amino acids. CDR3 region: CASSLGTAGTSYEQYF. CDR3 nucleotide sequence: TGTGCCAGCAGCTTAGGGACGGCCGGTACGTCCTACGAGCAGTACTTC.

V and J are TRBV7-8 and TRBJ2-5; D unclear. CDR1 and CDR2 (germline): SGHVS, FQNEAQ. The V end was cut by 7 bases, the J end by 2 bases, with 20 bases between. This CDR3 spans 16 amino acids. The CDR3 sequence is CASTPTRRAVQETQYF. Here the CDR3 DNA reads TGTGCCAGCACCCCAACCAGACGGGCAGTTCAAGAGACCCAGTACTTC.

For the CDR3, the DNA is TGTGCCAGCAGCTTAGGAGTGGCCACCATCTCTGGGGCCAACGTCCTGACTTTC. This gives the protein CASSLGVATISGANVLTF. The chain joins TRBV7-2 to TRBJ2-6; D gene unclear. Trimming shortened V by 1 base and J by 0 bases, and 13 bases separated the two germline ends. Per germline, CDR1 SGHTA and CDR2 FQGNSA. The CDR3 spans 18 residues.

J is TRBJ1-1 and V is TRBV7-8; D is unresolved. Germline CDR1 SGHVS, CDR2 FQNEAQ. The CDR3 runs to 15 residues. With 0 bases removed from V and 0 bases from J, the gap between germline ends came to 8 bases. The CDR3 loop reads CASSLAGGVNTEAFF. The CDR3, as DNA: TGTGCCAGCAGCTTAGCTGGCGGCGTGAACACTGAAGCTTTCTTT.

The chain employs TRBV7-9 and TRBJ2-4; 7 bases fit TRBD1. CDR1 and CDR2 from the germline V gene are SEHNR and FQNEAQ (reference sequence). This CDR3 has 13 residues. V shed 3 bases and J 9 bases; nucleotides not matched to a gene: 5. Here the CDR3 DNA reads TGTGCCAGCAGCTTTGGACAGGCGGGCATTCAGTACTTC. This translates into CASSFGQAGIQYF.

In this sample, this clone turned up a few times. This chain joins TRBV19 and TRBJ1-5, with D perhaps TRBD1 (6 bases). The V gene's germline CDR1 is LNHDA and CDR2 SQIVND (reference sequence). This CDR3 region has 19 residues. V dropped 4 bases and J dropped 0 bases, with 22 bases sitting between them. The CDR3 DNA follows: TGTGCCAGTAGTAAACGGCAGGGGCTACCCAATTATAGCAATCAGCCCCAGCATTTT. It codes for CASSKRQGLPNYSNQPQHF.

This chain links TRBV11-2 with TRBJ2-2, with 9 positions matching TRBD1. The CDR3 has 17 amino acids. V gave up 5 bases and J gave up 7 bases; unmatched junction bases: 14. Germline assignment: CDR1 SGHAT and CDR2 FQNNGV. The CDR3: CASSPWTGAGSGGELFF. The CDR3 bases are TGTGCCAGCAGCCCCTGGACAGGGGCTGGTTCGGGCGGGGAGCTGTTTTTT. Full variable domain (rest looked up from reference TRBV11-2 and TRBJ2-2): EAGVAQSPRYKIIEKRQSVAFWCNPISGHATLYWYQQILGQGPKLLIQFQNNGVVDDSQLPKDRFSAERLKGVDSTLKIQPAKLEDSAVYLCASSPWTGAGSGGELFFGEGSRLTVL.

The chain couples TRBV6-6 to TRBJ2-3; TRBD2 matches at 10 bases. CDR1 is MNHNY, CDR2 SVGAGI, per germline (reference sequence). This CDR3 has 14 residues. Trimming at V came to 7 bases and at J to 3 bases, leaving 4 bases not matched to a gene. CDR3 nucleotides: TGTGCCAGCATCCAAGCGGGGGGGACAGATACGCAGTATTTT. As protein: CASIQAGGTDTQYF.